This TCR beta chain was captured by sequencing in a study of human T cells and chemical hapten exposure. About the research overall: There were per-sample TCR yield variations, arising mainly from small pooled library volume differences. Study-level findings and limits: Healthy people's immune response may differ from that of the donors, who had alopecia. With regard to DPC sensitization, TCRs above 1 in 1000 frequency did not change.

This clonotype occurred many times. Its matching antigen is unknown. TCRdb independently ran MiXCR on the RACE reads; one entry per CDR3 protein. The sample comprises more than 300,000 distinct CDR3 sequences, approximately 5.1% of which are singletons, and around 2.6% rests with the top ten. The germline gives CDR1 SGDLS, CDR2 YYNGEE. This CDR3 has 12 residues. V dropped 2 bases and J dropped 5 bases, with 5 bases sitting between them. Time point: pre-sensitization, week 0. The treatment here: therapeutic diphenylcyclopropenone sensitization with weekly scalp DPC. This TCR was sampled from a woman aged 45-59 years with alopecia areata. Some clones in this sample may be carry-over from other donors' samples. The material was whole blood, obtained in connection with sensitization to the hapten diphenylcyclopropenone (DPC). The chain employs TRBV9 and TRBJ2-1; D is ambiguous. The CDR3 protein is CASSVDDNEQFF. The CDR3 DNA reads as TGTGCCAGCAGCGTCGATGACAATGAGCAGTTCTTC.